This T cell receptor (beta chain) was sequenced during a study of stem cell transplantation in POMP-related autoinflammatory disease (dated by TCRdb to the early 2020s). With regard to the full study: The study hypothesis was that defective thymoproteasomes impair MHC class I-dependent CD8+ T-cell differentiation and positive selection, which skews the TRB repertoire. The effect of POMP deficiency on T-cell receptor beta repertoire diversity and CDR3 characteristics was assessed by high-throughput TRB sequencing. Before transplant, CD4+ naive T-cell skewing, low CD8+ T-cell proportions, and reduced T-cell cytokine secretion were observed in patients. DNA chimerism analysis after transplant demonstrated 100% donor engraftment of neutrophils and platelets for up to one year.

Libraries were made using the immunoSEQ multiplex PCR assay. The original methods were these. Shannon entropy, which takes clonal size distribution into account, was used to quantify repertoire diversity. The Gini-Simpson index (Simpson_1-D) was used to measure inequality of clonotype distribution. TCRdb took this table from immuneACCESS and kept in-frame rearrangements with V and J called. Such tables lack part of the clones; where checked against another copy, unresolved V genes explain under half of the gap, and the rest is unexplained. V and J calls and clone size are given by that table; D and trimming were obtained from the DNA. This sample is represented by tens of thousands of clones; approximately 91% of them were singletons. The ten largest make up around 0.72% of the sample. On this clone itself: The antigen this receptor binds is unknown. No much larger clone exists at a distance of one base, and base qualities are not known.

Including the terminal cysteine and phenylalanine, the CDR3 comprises 15 residues. Left in the record is the CDR3 DNA by itself, 45 bases read in frame from the first base. Looking up the germline V gene yields CDR1 SNHLY and CDR2 FYNNEI. V is clipped by 3 bases and J by 0 bases, and the sequence between their germline boundaries is 10 bases long. The investigation overall reported the following: A trend toward lower TRB diversity and higher clonality was observed in PRAID patients across all analyzed T-cell subsets. In PRAID patients, the trend toward lower diversity and increased clonality reached statistical significance only for regulatory T cells. PRAID patients showed a restricted number of unique TRB V-J gene pairings.

The sample's time point label is to be understood as: after hematopoietic stem cell transplant. PRAID was a condition in which autoinflammation came alongside prominent immunodeficiency. Prior to TRB sequencing, T-cell subsets (conventional T cells, CD8+ T cells, regulatory T cells, T follicular helper cells) were sorted. The chain links TRBV2 with TRBJ2-3, with TRBD2 tentatively as D gene (6 bases match). The specimen comprised CD4+ T cells from PBMCs, sampled after stem cell transplantation. The TCR comes from a human patient with POMP-related autoinflammation and immune dysregulation (PRAID). Post transplant, some T cells may arise from the graft donor. In nucleotide form, the sequence is TGTGCCAGCAGTGATGTGGGGACTAGCACAGATACGCAGTATTTT. Its coded protein is CASSDVGTSTDTQYF.